The T cell receptor (beta chain) described here comes from a study of T cells in Graves' hyperthyroidism and ophthalmopathy. Looking at the study overall: Blood from the periphery was taken at initial diagnosis, before any treatment.

Of note for this clonotype: Its antigen remains unknown.

Researchers took RNA transcripts and amplified the TCR beta CDR3 regions from them. HTBI primers drove first-round RT-PCR of the TCR CDR3. Each CDR3 protein is one row after TCRdb ran MiXCR on the multiplex PCR reads. The profile shows about 210,000 distinct CDR3 sequences, approximately 17% of them singletons. V trimming: 2 bases; J trimming: 5 bases; junction bases outside the gene matches: 5. Germline loops: CDR1 MNHNS, CDR2 SASEGT. The CDR3 has 15 amino acids. Study observations and caveats: Blood also carried most thyroid clonotypes expanded above 0.001. A 13 V-J model separated ophthalmopathy from stable hyperthyroidism.

Patients were excluded for uncontrolled infection, other autoimmune disease, pregnancy or lactation. Sequenced material: blood. The sequence derives from a man over 45 with Graves' hyperthyroidism. The rearrangement links TRBV6-1 to TRBJ2-3, with 9 bases lining up with TRBD2. CDR3: CASSEPAGGRDTQYF. The CDR3 nucleotides are TGTGCCAGCAGTGAACCGGCGGGAGGGCGAGATACGCAGTATTTT.